This T cell receptor (beta chain) was sequenced during a study of cytomegalovirus exposure and HLA in healthy donors. Study context: Genotyping showed about 80% of hundreds of donors falling in the Caucasian-associated ancestry cluster.

Findings of the study overall: Confirmation was obtained in vitro that a few CMV-associated chains are specific for CMV antigens.

With respect to this clone: Its antigen is not identified.

The PCR ran on 60 Vbeta and 13 Jbeta primers. Per the original data handling: Among the unique TCR beta chains that a later analysis counted, about 81 million in all, roughly 11 million were shared. Repertoires were generated with immunoSEQ multiplex PCR, while TCRdb's copy carries only in-frame clones and drops some. From that table come the V and J calls and clone size; the DNA was used to work out D and trimming. Recorded for this sample: 53,000 or so clones. Input material: PBMCs. The receptor comes from a young man in good health and CMV-seropositive.

The CDR3 sequence is CASSMDLGQINSPLHF. The CDR3 DNA is TGTGCCAGTAGTATGGACCTAGGACAGATTAATTCACCCCTCCACTTT. This chain uses TRBV19 with TRBJ1-6, with D perhaps TRBD1 (6 bases). The V gene's germline CDR1 is LNHDA and CDR2 SQIVND (reference sequence). V shed 3 bases and J shed 6 bases, with 15 bases lying between them. The length of the CDR3 is 16 residues. Complete variable domain (other parts from reference TRBV19 and TRBJ1-6): DGGITQSPKYLFRKEGQNVTLSCEQNLNHDAMYWYRQDPGQGLRLIYYSQIVNDFQKGDIAEGYSVSREKKESFPLTVTSAQKNPTAFYLCASSMDLGQINSPLHFGNGTRLTVT.